This entry lists 29 T cell receptor beta chains sequenced from one sample in a study of cytomegalovirus exposure and HLA in healthy donors (dated by TCRdb to between 2016 and 2019). To prepare the library, the immunoSEQ multiplex PCR assay was applied. For the multiplex PCR, a mixture combining 60 forward primers for TCR Vbeta segments and 13 reverse primers for TCR Jbeta segments was used. This is the immuneACCESS table as TCRdb keeps it, with only in-frame sequences that have V and J called. A part of the clones is gone; compared with another copy, unresolved V genes explain less than half, and the rest is unexplained. This sample lists over 100,000 clones; over 65% were detected once. 3% to 4% of the sample is held by the ten biggest clonotypes. The material sequenced was PBMCs. Receptor source: a woman younger than 45 in good health and CMV-seropositive.

The rearrangement joins TRBV5-1 to TRBJ1-1, with a possible D match to TRBD1 (6 bases). Germline assignment: CDR1 SGHRS and CDR2 YFSETQ. Between the trimmed V and J ends, which lost 3 bases and 2 bases, there was a span of 11 bases. CDR3 size: 14 residues. The CDR3: CASSYDGGNTEAFF. The CDR3, as DNA: TGCGCCAGCAGCTATGATGGGGGCAACACTGAAGCTTTCTTT.

V and J are TRBV18 and TRBJ2-1, with 8 bases fitting TRBD1. V was clipped by 5 bases and J by 5 bases; unmatched bases: 8. The CDR3 length is 15 residues. CDR1 and CDR2 from the germline V gene are KGHSH and LQKENI. The CDR3 sequence is CASSLRQGNDNEQFF. CDR3 sequence (DNA): TGTGCCAGCTCATTACGACAGGGGAATGACAATGAGCAGTTCTTC. Together with reference TRBV18 and TRBJ2-1, the CDR3 gives the full variable domain: NAGVMQNPRHLVRRRGQEARLRCSPMKGHSHVYWYRQLPEEGLKFMVYLQKENIIDESGMPKERFSAEFPKEGPSILRIQQVVRGDSAAYFCASSLRQGNDNEQFFGPGTRLTVL.

The J gene is TRBJ2-7, the V gene TRBV5-5, with unresolved D. Per germline, CDR1 SGHKS and CDR2 YYEKEE (reference sequence). CDR3 length: 14 amino acids. Trimming stripped 4 bases from V and 5 bases from J, with 16 bases between. CDR3 loop: CASSPESPLDEQYF. DNA for the CDR3: TGTGCCAGCAGCCCCGAGTCCCCCCTAGACGAGCAGTACTTC. Combining the CDR3 with reference TRBV5-5 and TRBJ2-7 gives the whole variable domain DAGVTQSPTHLIKTRGQQVTLRCSPISGHKSVSWYQQVLGQGPQFIFQYYEKEERGRGNFPDRFSARQFPNYSSELNVNALLLGDSALYLCASSPESPLDEQYFGPGTRLTVT.

As for this clone: The junction departs from the called germline gene at one end, perhaps through a read error. CDR3 nucleotides: TGCGCCAGCAGCCAAGATTTACTCGGGACAGCCCCCATATTC. The encoded protein is CASSQDLLGTAPIF. The V and J genes are TRBV4-3 and TRBJ2-7, with 7 nucleotides matching TRBD1. CDR3 size: 14 residues. Germline V CDR1 and CDR2: LGHNA, YSLEER.

This clone was counted between two and nine times. The chain employs TRBV15 and TRBJ2-3, with 11 bases lining up with TRBD2. CDR3 length equals 16 residues. V dropped 0 bases and J dropped 4; count of bases not matched to a gene: 3. The V gene's germline CDR1 is LNHNV and CDR2 YYDKDF (reference sequence). The CDR3 spells CATSRDVAGGPDTQYF. CDR3 nucleotide sequence: TGTGCCACCAGCAGAGATGTAGCGGGGGGGCCAGATACGCAGTATTTT.

Notes on this clone: The same CDR3 can be traced to other DNA sequences in this sample. J is TRBJ2-3 and V is TRBV29-1; 7 nucleotides align to TRBD1. The CDR3 extends over 14 amino acids. Trimming cost V 4 bases and J 1 base; bases outside gene matches: 5. From germline, CDR1 is SQVTM and CDR2 ANQGSEA. DNA for the CDR3: TGCAGCGTTGTCTCAGGGGGTGGCACAGATACGCAGTATTTT. It specifies CSVVSGGGTDTQYF.

The chain's CDR3 is CASSEGPGPSYEQYF. The DNA for the CDR3 is TGTGCCAGCAGTGAGGGTCCTGGGCCCTCCTACGAGCAGTACTTC. V and J are TRBV6-1 and TRBJ2-7, with unresolved D. The V and J ends lost 3 bases and 0 bases respectively, with 12 bases between them. The CDR3 extends over 15 amino acids. Germline CDR1 MNHNS, CDR2 SASEGT.

CDR3 DNA sequence: TGTGCCAGCAGCTTGACCGGGACAGGGGAGAATGGGGAGCTGTTTTTT. Its protein is CASSLTGTGENGELFF. The V call is TRBV5-5, the J call TRBJ2-2, with 10 nucleotides matching TRBD1. The CDR3 is 16 residues long. CDR1 is SGHKS, CDR2 YYEKEE, per germline (reference sequence). Trimming removed 1 base from V and 8 bases from J; junction bases left unmatched: 8.

This chain connects TRBV11-2 to TRBJ1-3, with D possibly TRBD1 on 6 matching bases. The CDR3 covers 15 residues. Germline-derived CDR1 and CDR2 are SGHAT and FQNNGV. Trimming took 0 bases from V and 4 from J, leaving 10 bases between them. The CDR3 loop is CASSLEQGRGNTIYF. The CDR3 nucleotides read TGTGCCAGCAGCTTAGAGCAGGGGAGAGGAAACACCATATATTTT.

The V call is TRBV28, the J call TRBJ2-5; 8 bases match TRBD2. CDR1 is MDHEN, CDR2 SYDVKM, per germline. The J segment lost 3 bases and the V segment lost 4 bases, leaving 7 bases of the junction unmatched. CDR3 length: 15 amino acids. The CDR3 protein is CASSSPGGGKETQYF. The DNA of the CDR3 is TGTGCCAGCAGTTCACCGGGAGGGGGGAAAGAGACCCAGTACTTC.

CDR3 residues: CASSVTTSTDTQYF. The CDR3 DNA follows: TGTGCCAGCAGTGTTACTACCAGCACAGATACGCAGTATTTT. The chain employs TRBV2 and TRBJ2-3; D not resolved. This CDR3 has 14 residues. The V end was cut by 4 bases, the J end by 0 bases, with 8 bases between. In germline, CDR1 is SNHLY, CDR2 FYNNEI.

This sequence joins TRBV19 and TRBJ2-3; 9 bases line up with TRBD2. The J segment lost 2 bases and the V segment lost 4 bases, leaving 7 bases of the junction unmatched. The CDR3 has 16 residues. CDR1 LNHDA and CDR2 SQIVND come from the germline V gene (reference sequence). The DNA of the CDR3 is TGTGCCAGTAGTAAAGGACTAGCGTGGGACACAGATACGCAGTATTTT. This sequence encodes CASSKGLAWDTDTQYF.

V is TRBV2 and J is TRBJ2-5; D possibly corresponds to TRBD2 (5 bases). Gene TRBJ2-7 matches the end of the DNA better, so the J call may be wrong. Germline CDR1 SNHLY, CDR2 FYNNEI. This CDR3 contains 12 residues. This CDR3 is CASTDYPYEQYF. For the CDR3, the DNA is TGTGCCAGCACCGACTACCCCTACGAGCAGTACTTC.

Here the CDR3 reads CASSRAGYGNEQYF. Here the CDR3 DNA reads TGCGCCAGCAGCCGGGCAGGGTATGGGAACGAGCAGTACTTC. The chain recombines TRBV4-3 with TRBJ2-7; weak D call: TRBD1 (5 bases). This CDR3 has 14 residues. Looked up from germline, CDR1 is LGHNA and CDR2 is YSLEER. Trimming removed 4 bases from V and 5 bases from J, with 15 bases in between.

The rearrangement joins TRBV28 to TRBJ1-1; perhaps TRBD1 as D (5 bases). The V end lost 5 bases, the J end lost 2 bases, and 12 bases lay between the germline ends. The CDR3 loop spans 14 amino acids. Germline V CDR1 and CDR2: MDHEN, SYDVKM. The CDR3 DNA follows: TGTGCCAGCAGTGAAAGCGGGGCTAACACTGAAGCTTTCTTT. Its protein product is CASSESGANTEAFF.

This chain links TRBV6-1 with TRBJ1-3; D not resolved. Germline-derived CDR1 and CDR2 are MNHNS and SASEGT. The V and J ends lost 0 bases and 1 base respectively, with 7 bases between them. CDR3 size: 15 residues. As DNA, the CDR3 is TGTGCCAGCAGTGAAGCTGCGGGGTCTGGAAACACCATATATTTT. Amino acids: CASSEAAGSGNTIYF.

The CDR3 protein is CSVQTGPNTEAFF. The CDR3 bases are TGCAGCGTCCAAACAGGGCCGAACACTGAAGCTTTCTTT. This chain connects TRBV29-1 to TRBJ1-1; a possible D gene is TRBD1 (6 bases). This CDR3 has 13 residues. V was clipped by 6 bases and J by 1 base, with 12 bases between them. Per the germline V gene, CDR1 is SQVTM and CDR2 is ANQGSEA.

This clone was recorded once. The chain joins TRBV7-8 to TRBJ2-7; the D is unclear. Trimming removed 6 bases from V and 4 bases from J, with 10 bases in between. In germline, CDR1 is SGHVS, CDR2 FQNEAQ. The CDR3 consists of 12 residues. CDR3 protein: CASSSLLYEQYF. The CDR3, as DNA: TGTGCCAGCAGTTCACTGCTGTACGAGCAGTACTTC. The variable domain in full, with the rest retrieved from reference TRBV7-8 and TRBJ2-7, is GAGVSQSPRYKVAKRGQDVALRCDPISGHVSLFWYQQALGQGPEFLTYFQNEAQLDKSGLPSDRFFAERPEGSVSTLKIQRTQQEDSAVYLCASSSLLYEQYFGPGTRLTVT.

The chain carries TRBV18 and TRBJ2-5, with TRBD2 identical over 7 bases. This CDR3 is 15 amino acids long. V lost 3 bases to trimming and J lost 1 base; unmatched junction nucleotides: 5. Germline assignment: CDR1 KGHSH and CDR2 LQKENI. Here the CDR3 DNA reads TGTGCCAGCTCACCCTGGCGGGAGATCCAAGAGACCCAGTACTTC. Its protein is CASSPWREIQETQYF.

This clone turned up a few times. CDR3 protein: CASSEYQGYGAAFF. CDR3 DNA: TGTGCCAGCAGTGAATACCAGGGTTATGGGGCCGCTTTCTTT. The gene calls are TRBV25-1 and TRBJ1-1; D is perhaps TRBD1 (5 bases). V lost 0 bases to trimming and J lost 11 bases, with 16 bases between them. This CDR3 has 14 residues. Germline V gene sequence: CDR1 MGHDK, CDR2 SYGVNS.

V usage is TRBV28 and J usage is TRBJ2-2, with a tentative D call TRBD1 (6 bases). CDR1 MDHEN and CDR2 SYDVKM come from the germline V gene. V was clipped by 4 bases and J by 0 bases, with 12 bases between them. CDR3 length: 16 residues. The CDR3 region is CASSSRGPPNTGELFF. CDR3 in DNA: TGTGCCAGCAGTTCCAGGGGCCCCCCGAACACCGGGGAGCTGTTTTTT.

This clone was recorded only once. The chain couples TRBV5-1 to TRBJ2-2, with a weak D call TRBD1 (6 bases). The V gene lost 1 base and the J gene lost 1 base, with 8 bases spanning the gap. Germline values: CDR1 SGHRS, CDR2 YFSETQ. The CDR3 consists of 15 residues. CDR3 protein: CASSLWTVNTGELFF. CDR3 in DNA: TGCGCCAGCAGCTTGTGGACAGTGAACACCGGGGAGCTGTTTTTT.

This clone was seen a few times. The V and J genes are TRBV5-1 and TRBJ2-2; D not resolved. Germline V gene sequence: CDR1 SGHRS, CDR2 YFSETQ. The CDR3 contains 15 residues. Trimming stripped 0 bases from V and 5 bases from J, with 11 bases between. Here the CDR3 reads CASSLGVRMTGELFF. The CDR3 DNA reads TGCGCCAGCAGCTTGGGCGTGCGGATGACCGGGGAGCTGTTTTTT.

The CDR3 DNA reads TGTGCCAGTAGGGGTCCATTCACAGATACGCAGTATTTT. Its translation is CASRGPFTDTQYF. J is TRBJ2-3 and V is TRBV6-5; possibly TRBD1 for D (5 bases). The V and J ends lost 9 bases and 2 bases respectively, with 12 bases between them. The CDR3 consists of 13 residues. Germline loops: CDR1 MNHEY, CDR2 SVGAGI.

This sequence joins TRBV28 and TRBJ1-3, with D perhaps TRBD1 (6 bases). V was trimmed by 4 bases and J by 3 bases, leaving 16 bases between them. CDR3 size: 16 residues. Germline V gene sequence: CDR1 MDHEN, CDR2 SYDVKM. CDR3 nucleotide sequence: TGTGCCAGCAGTTCCCCTGGGGGGGCTGGTGGAAACACCATATATTTT. Its translation is CASSSPGGAGGNTIYF.

The chain is built from TRBV13 and TRBJ2-1; no firm D call. Trimming pared 5 bases from V and 3 bases from J, leaving 20 bases between. From germline, CDR1 is PRHDT and CDR2 FYEKMQ (reference sequence). The CDR3 is made up of 17 amino acids. The CDR3 nucleotides read TGTGCCAGCAGCCTCCTCGCCCGAGGCGCAGACTACAATGAGCAGTTCTTC. It is translated as CASSLLARGADYNEQFF.

This chain joins TRBV11-3 and TRBJ2-2; 8 positions match TRBD1. J lost 1 base, V lost 5 bases, and 6 bases had no gene match. Germline values: CDR1 SGHNT, CDR2 YENEEA. The CDR3 is 16 amino acids. CDR3 nucleotide sequence: TGTGCCAGCAGCCTAGGACAGGGTGGGAACACCGGGGAGCTGTTTTTT. Protein sequence: CASSLGQGGNTGELFF.

This rearrangement joins TRBV27 to TRBJ2-7; 11 nucleotides agree with TRBD1. This CDR3 contains 13 residues. Germline CDR1 and CDR2: MNHEY and SMNVEV (reference sequence). The J segment lost 7 bases and the V segment lost 8 bases, leaving 7 bases of the junction unmatched. The chain's CDR3 is CASGGTGGWEQYF. DNA for the CDR3: TGTGCCAGCGGAGGGACAGGGGGTTGGGAGCAGTACTTC.

The J gene is TRBJ2-2, the V gene TRBV7-3, with D perhaps matching TRBD2 (6 bases). The germline gives CDR1 SGHTA, CDR2 FQGTGA. This CDR3 spans 14 amino acids. Trimming left V 1 base short and J 6 bases short, with 9 bases between. CDR3 amino acids: CASSLMAGPGELFF. The CDR3 bases are TGTGCCAGCAGCTTAATGGCGGGGCCCGGGGAGCTGTTTTTT.